A selection of T cell receptor beta chains follows, all from one sample in a study of shared clonotypes between healthy human individuals. Method: immunoSEQ multiplex PCR; TCRdb's copy keeps in-frame clones and lacks some. The table records roughly 2.5 million clones, around nine tenths of them present only once. Sequencing was carried out using naive CD4+ T cells sorted from blood. The receptors come from a man aged 18 to 30 in good health. Each CDR3 is given with its conserved first and last residue. Size is omitted from some rows. Given values are once, few, many or a class for expanded clones.

v_gene: TRBV2; j_gene: TRBJ2-1; abundance: NA; len: 11; CDR3aa: CASSSNDEQFF
v_gene: TRBV5-1; j_gene: TRBJ1-3; abundance: NA; len: 16; CDR3aa: CASSLVAKSSGNTIYF
v_gene: TRBV27; j_gene: TRBJ2-2; abundance: NA; len: 17; CDR3aa: CASSFHRTGNPTGELFF
v_gene: TRBV5-4; j_gene: TRBJ2-1; abundance: NA; len: 16; CDR3aa: CASSLQSGSNYNEQFF
v_gene: TRBV19; j_gene: TRBJ1-1; abundance: NA; len: 15; CDR3aa: CASSMLNLGKNEAFF
v_gene: TRBV18; j_gene: TRBJ2-7; abundance: NA; len: 15; CDR3aa: CASSVGGTSRHEQYF
v_gene: TRBV2; j_gene: TRBJ2-6; abundance: NA; len: 14; CDR3aa: CAKQGTSGANVLTF
v_gene: TRBV5-1; j_gene: TRBJ2-1; abundance: NA; len: 16; CDR3aa: CASSPETSGRSNEQFF
v_gene: TRBV9; j_gene: TRBJ1-2; abundance: NA; len: 14; CDR3aa: CASSVGADNYGYTF
v_gene: TRBV2; j_gene: TRBJ2-7; abundance: NA; len: 14; CDR3aa: CASGVGTAAYEQYF
v_gene: TRBV18; j_gene: TRBJ2-7; abundance: NA; len: 15; CDR3aa: CASSPPGLRRDEQYF
v_gene: TRBV4-1; j_gene: TRBJ2-7; abundance: NA; len: 16; CDR3aa: CASSRVPVRLDYEQYF
v_gene: TRBV4-1; j_gene: TRBJ1-2; abundance: NA; len: 19; CDR3aa: CASSHRPSGQPLANYGYTF
v_gene: TRBV6-6; j_gene: TRBJ1-2; abundance: NA; len: 15; CDR3aa: CASSGQGAQHYGYTF
v_gene: TRBV5-6; j_gene: TRBJ2-3; abundance: NA; len: 16; CDR3aa: CASSPGGPGYTDTQYF
v_gene: TRBV25-1; j_gene: TRBJ1-3; abundance: few; len: 16; CDR3aa: CASSDAGLLSGNTIYF
v_gene: TRBV10-2; j_gene: TRBJ2-5; abundance: NA; len: 15; CDR3aa: CASSESTGVGETQYF
v_gene: TRBV18; j_gene: TRBJ1-1; abundance: NA; len: 14; CDR3aa: CASSPPAQGTEAFF
v_gene: TRBV19; j_gene: TRBJ2-6; abundance: NA; len: 18; CDR3aa: CASSEGGTGLSGANVLTF
v_gene: TRBV6-1; j_gene: TRBJ1-4; abundance: NA; len: 15; CDR3aa: CASSSQGLTNEKLFF
v_gene: TRBV6-5; j_gene: TRBJ2-1; abundance: NA; len: 11; CDR3aa: CASSLGGEQFF
v_gene: TRBV30; j_gene: TRBJ2-7; abundance: once; len: 14; CDR3aa: CAWSVGAFSYEQYF
v_gene: TRBV7-9; j_gene: TRBJ1-2; abundance: NA; len: 15; CDR3aa: CASSTGTGTFDGYTF
v_gene: TRBV7-2; j_gene: TRBJ1-2; abundance: few; len: 12; CDR3aa: CASSLAGYGYTF
v_gene: TRBV28; j_gene: TRBJ1-1; abundance: NA; len: 14; CDR3aa: CASSLLLPAPEAFF
v_gene: TRBV27; j_gene: TRBJ1-6; abundance: NA; len: 17; CDR3aa: CASSLSQGTGYNSPLHF
v_gene: TRBV7-8; j_gene: TRBJ2-7; abundance: NA; len: 15; CDR3aa: CASSPSGGTAYEQYF
v_gene: TRBV6-1; j_gene: TRBJ1-2; abundance: few; len: 12; CDR3aa: CASSDNRGGYTF
v_gene: TRBV5-4; j_gene: TRBJ2-5; abundance: NA; len: 13; CDR3aa: CASRPPTGETQYF
v_gene: TRBV7-9; j_gene: TRBJ1-2; abundance: NA; len: 13; CDR3aa: CASSYGDNYGYTF